Below are 3 T cell receptor beta chains sequenced from a single sample in a study of high-grade serous ovarian cancer treatment subgroups. TCRdb's table, derived via immunoSEQ multiplex PCR, lists solely in-frame clones and lacks some. The sample includes approximately 4,000 clones, 69% of them seen just once. Tumor tissue was taken before any definitive surgery or chemotherapy was given. Sequencing used tumor tissue. The receptors were sampled from a human donor with high-grade serous ovarian cancer.

This rearrangement joins TRBV7-8 to TRBJ1-4; D is ambiguous. Germline loops: CDR1 SGHVS, CDR2 FQNEAQ. CDR3 length: 11 residues. V lost 2 bases, J lost 8 bases, and 3 bases lay in between. Written as DNA, the CDR3 is TGTGCCAGCAGCTTACGCGAAAAACTGTTTTTT. Translated, it gives CASSLREKLFF.

The chain recombines TRBV6-5 with TRBJ2-1; 8 bases line up with TRBD2. The junction had 13 bases not matched to a gene; V was cut back by 11 bases and J by 7 bases. Germline V lookup: CDR1 MNHEY, CDR2 SVGAGI. This CDR3 has 14 residues. CDR3 sequence: CAPRTGGAGNEQFF. The CDR3 DNA reads as TGTGCCCCAAGGACGGGGGGGGCGGGGAATGAGCAGTTCTTC.

This clone was picked up one time. CDR3 DNA sequence: TGTGCCAGCAGTTTTTTGACAGGGGCGGACTATGGCTACACCTTC. The encoded protein is CASSFLTGADYGYTF. The chain recombines TRBV6-6 with TRBJ1-2, with 8 bases that match TRBD1. The V gene end was trimmed by 4 bases and the J gene end by 3 bases; junction bases not matched to a gene: 7. CDR1 is MNHNY, CDR2 SVGAGI, per germline (reference sequence). The CDR3 is 15 amino acids.